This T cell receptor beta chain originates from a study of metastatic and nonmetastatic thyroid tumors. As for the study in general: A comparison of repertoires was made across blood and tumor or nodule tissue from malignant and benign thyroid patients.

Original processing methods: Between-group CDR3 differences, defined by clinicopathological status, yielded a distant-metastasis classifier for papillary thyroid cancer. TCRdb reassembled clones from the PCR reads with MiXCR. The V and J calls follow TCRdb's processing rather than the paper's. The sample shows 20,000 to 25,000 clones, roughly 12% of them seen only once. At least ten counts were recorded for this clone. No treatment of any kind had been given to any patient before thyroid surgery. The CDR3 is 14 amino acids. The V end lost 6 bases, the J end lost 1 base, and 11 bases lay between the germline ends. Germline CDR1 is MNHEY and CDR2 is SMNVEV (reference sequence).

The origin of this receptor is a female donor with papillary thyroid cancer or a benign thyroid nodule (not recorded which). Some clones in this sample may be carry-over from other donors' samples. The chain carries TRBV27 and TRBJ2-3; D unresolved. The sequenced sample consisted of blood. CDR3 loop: CASRTSLGTDTQYF. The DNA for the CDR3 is TGTGCCAGCAGGACTTCCCTTGGCACAGATACGCAGTATTTT.